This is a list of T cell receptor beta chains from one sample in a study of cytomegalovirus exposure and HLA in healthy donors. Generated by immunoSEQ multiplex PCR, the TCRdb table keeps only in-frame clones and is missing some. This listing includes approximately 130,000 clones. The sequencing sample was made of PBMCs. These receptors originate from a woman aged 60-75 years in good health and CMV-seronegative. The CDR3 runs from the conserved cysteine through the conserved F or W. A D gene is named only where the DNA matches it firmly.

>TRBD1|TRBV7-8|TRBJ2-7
CASSLTPTGTVAYEQYF
TGTGCCAGCAGCTTAACGCCGACCGGGACAGTGGCCTACGAGCAGTACTTC
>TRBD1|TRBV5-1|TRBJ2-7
CASSSGQGAYEQYF
TGCGCCAGCAGCTCGGGACAGGGAGCCTACGAGCAGTACTTC
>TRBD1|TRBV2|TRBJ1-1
CASSEGTGGDTEAFF
TGTGCCAGCAGTGAAGGGACAGGGGGGGACACTGAAGCTTTCTTT
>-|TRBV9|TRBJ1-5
CASSVPSRWGGGQPQHF
TGTGCCAGCAGCGTACCCTCTCGGTGGGGGGGCGGCCAGCCCCAGCATTTT
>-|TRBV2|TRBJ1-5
CASLRDTYSNQPQHF
TGTGCCAGCCTACGCGACACCTATAGCAATCAGCCCCAGCATTTT
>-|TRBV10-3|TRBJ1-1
CAISERAGALNTEAFF
TGTGCCATCAGTGAACGGGCAGGGGCCTTGAACACTGAAGCTTTCTTT
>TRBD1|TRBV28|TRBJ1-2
CASSSPDRDDGYTF
TGTGCCAGCAGTTCCCCTGACAGGGATGATGGCTACACCTTC
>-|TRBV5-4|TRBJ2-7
CASSPAPGPSGNEQYF
TGTGCCAGCAGCCCAGCTCCCGGTCCCTCGGGAAACGAGCAGTACTTC
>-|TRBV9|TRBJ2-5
CASSVSGEGWETQYF
TGTGCCAGCAGCGTATCAGGGGAGGGCTGGGAGACCCAGTACTTC
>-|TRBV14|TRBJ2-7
CASSQGGQQYF
TGTGCCAGCAGCCAAGGCGGGCAGCAGTACTTC
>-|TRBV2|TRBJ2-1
CASMQGPANNEQFF
TGTGCCAGCATGCAGGGCCCGGCCAACAATGAGCAGTTCTTC
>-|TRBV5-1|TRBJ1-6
CASSLRETSPLHF
TGCGCCAGCAGCTTGAGGGAGACTTCACCCCTCCACTTT
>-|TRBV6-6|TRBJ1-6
CASSTGGFNSPLHF
TGTGCCAGCAGTACGGGGGGGTTCAATTCACCCCTCCACTTT
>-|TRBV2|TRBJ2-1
CASIVGVYNEQFF
TGTGCCAGCATAGTAGGGGTCTACAATGAGCAGTTCTTC
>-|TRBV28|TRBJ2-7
CASSFSGSPSYEQYF
TGTGCCAGCAGTTTTTCCGGGTCTCCGTCCTACGAGCAGTACTTC